Following are 21 T cell receptor beta chains from one sample sequenced in a study of T cells in Graves' hyperthyroidism and ophthalmopathy. Amplified regions were TCR beta CDR3 sequences from RNA transcripts. The HTBI primer set was used in a first-round RT-PCR of the TCR CDR3. TCRdb ran MiXCR on the multiplex PCR reads and lists one entry per CDR3 protein. The table includes about 580,000 distinct CDR3 sequences, about 43% detected once. The sequenced material came from peripheral blood or thyroid tissue (not recorded which). The receptors here all came from a woman between 18 and 29 years old with Graves' hyperthyroidism.

This clonotype was detected ten times or more. The gene calls are TRBV7-2 and TRBJ1-4, with 7 bases fitting TRBD1. V was pared by 5 bases and J by 5 bases, with 11 bases of the junction left unmatched. In germline, CDR1 is SGHTA, CDR2 FQGNSA. This CDR3 comprises 16 residues. The CDR3 protein is CASSRDRQGQNEKLFF. Written as DNA, the CDR3 is TGTGCCAGCAGCCGCGACCGACAGGGACAAAATGAAAAACTGTTTTTT.

The chain uses TRBV24-1 and TRBJ1-2, with TRBD1 as a possible D gene (5 bases). Trimming pared 5 bases from V and 7 bases from J, leaving 22 bases between. Germline CDR1 and CDR2: KGHDR and SFDVKD. CDR3 size: 16 residues. CDR3 amino acids: CATSASRGRAVVGYTF. As DNA, the CDR3 is TGTGCCACCAGTGCTAGTCGAGGCAGGGCAGTCGTTGGCTACACCTTC.

Concerning this clonotype itself: The CDR3 does not end in the conserved phenylalanine or tryptophan, so this is likely a read error. No DNA is shown, since the ends of the CDR3 on it are uncertain; the CDR3 is the one TCRdb lists. V and J are TRBV7-3 and TRBJ2-6; the listed D gene, TRBD2, was not tested against the DNA. Counting both end residues, the CDR3 totals 8 amino acids. Per germline, CDR1 SGHTA and CDR2 FQGTGA. The CDR3 sequence: CASSYGLA.

V and J are TRBV2 and TRBJ2-3; D remains ambiguous. Per germline, CDR1 SNHLY and CDR2 FYNNEI. This CDR3 contains 11 residues. Trimming cost V 5 bases and J 5 bases, with 5 bases left between them. Here the CDR3 DNA reads TGTGCCAGCAGTTTATTAGATACGCAGTATTTT. Translating gives CASSLLDTQYF.

This clonotype was recorded a few times. The V call is TRBV5-1, the J call TRBJ2-3, with 11 bases that match TRBD2. Germline V gives CDR1 SGHRS, CDR2 YFSETQ. The length of the CDR3 is 14 residues. Germline trimming cut 6 bases from V and 1 base from J; bases unmatched to any gene: 1. In DNA, the CDR3 is TGCGCCAGCAAGGGACTAGCGGGCACAGATACGCAGTATTTT. It codes for CASKGLAGTDTQYF.

This clonotype was seen ten or more times. The rearrangement uses TRBV2 and TRBJ2-5; perhaps D is TRBD1 or TRBD2 (5 bases each). Trimming took 8 bases from V and 1 from J, leaving 14 bases between them. Looked up from germline, CDR1 is SNHLY and CDR2 is FYNNEI. The CDR3 is made up of 14 amino acids. The CDR3 nucleotides are TGTGCCAGCGGTCTTCGGGGCCTCCAAGAGACCCAGTACTTC. It yields the protein CASGLRGLQETQYF.

The rearrangement uses TRBV7-2 and TRBJ1-2; D not resolved. The germline gives CDR1 SGHTA, CDR2 FQGNSA. The ends were cut back, 0 bases at V and 2 bases at J, with 16 bases in the middle. CDR3 length equals 17 residues. The CDR3 coding sequence is TGTGCCAGCAGCTTAGCCAGTTACAATGAGCAGAACTATGGCTACACCTTC. This encodes CASSLASYNEQNYGYTF.

The chain uses TRBV7-3 and TRBJ2-3; D gene unclear. The CDR3 extends over 13 amino acids. Trimming pared 0 bases from V and 4 bases from J, leaving 5 bases between. Per the germline V gene, CDR1 is SGHTA and CDR2 is FQGTGA. CDR3 sequence reads: CASSLTGSDTQYF. CDR3 nucleotides: TGTGCCAGCAGCTTAACAGGGTCAGATACGCAGTATTTT.

The sample holds many counts of this clonotype. The genes are TRBV9 and TRBJ1-2; 10 bases are shared with TRBD1. V shed 3 bases and J 5 bases; nucleotides not matched to a gene: 10. Germline CDR1 is SGDLS and CDR2 is YYNGEE. The CDR3 sequence is 16 residues long. The CDR3 here is CASSEGGQGLLYGYTF. In nucleotides, the CDR3 is TGTGCCAGCAGCGAGGGGGGACAGGGGCTCCTATATGGCTACACCTTC.

This sequence joins TRBV6-5 and TRBJ2-7; 10 nucleotides line up with TRBD2. The germline V gene has CDR1 MNHEY and CDR2 SVGAGI. J was trimmed by 2 bases and V by 0 bases; bases with no gene match: 4. The CDR3 has 16 amino acids. The CDR3 is CASSYSGLARTYEQYF. The CDR3 nucleotides read TGTGCCAGCAGTTACTCGGGACTAGCGAGGACCTACGAGCAGTACTTC.

The chain employs TRBV12-3 or TRBV12-4 and TRBJ2-7; D remains unclear. The V end was cut by 3 bases, the J end by 7 bases, with 16 bases between. This CDR3 contains 14 residues. Written as DNA, the CDR3 is TGTGCCAGCAGTTTGGAATCCGGATGGGCAGAGCAGTACTTC. This translates into CASSLESGWAEQYF.

The V gene is TRBV18, the J gene TRBJ2-2, with D unresolved. CDR1 and CDR2 from the germline V gene are KGHSH and LQKENI. The CDR3 has 13 amino acids. V was pared by 1 base and J by 4 bases, with 4 bases between. The CDR3 DNA reads TGTGCCAGCTCACCACAGGTCACCGGGGAGCTGTTTTTT. This gives the protein CASSPQVTGELFF. Filled out from reference TRBV18 and TRBJ2-2, the complete variable domain reads NAGVMQNPRHLVRRRGQEARLRCSPMKGHSHVYWYRQLPEEGLKFMVYLQKENIIDESGMPKERFSAEFPKEGPSILRIQQVVRGDSAAYFCASSPQVTGELFFGEGSRLTVL.

This clonotype turned up a few times. The V and J genes are TRBV2 and TRBJ2-1; D is perhaps TRBD2 (6 bases). V was trimmed by 5 bases and J by 7 bases, leaving 15 bases between them. Looked up from germline, CDR1 is SNHLY and CDR2 is FYNNEI. This CDR3 is built from 14 residues. CDR3 nucleotides: TGTGCCAGCAGTTTAGCGGAGGGTGTGAATGAGCAGTTCTTC. Protein sequence: CASSLAEGVNEQFF.

The chain combines TRBV12-3 or TRBV12-4 with TRBJ2-3, with D unclear. The V gene lost 2 bases and the J gene lost 2 bases, with 8 bases spanning the gap. CDR3 length: 14 amino acids. The chain's CDR3 is CASSLQRSTDTQYF. CDR3 nucleotides: TGTGCCAGCAGTTTACAGCGATCCACAGATACGCAGTATTTT.

This clonotype was detected once. The CDR3 sequence is CASSLGRFAHTEAFF. The CDR3 region has the DNA TGTGCCAGCAGCTTAGGCCGTTTCGCTCACACTGAAGCTTTCTTT. V gene TRBV7-9 combines with J gene TRBJ1-1; D is uncertain. Deletions cut 1 base from V and 3 bases from J, with 12 bases between. The CDR3 is 15 residues long. Germline V gene data show CDR1 as SEHNR and CDR2 as FQNEAQ (reference sequence).

The sample holds many counts of this clonotype. This rearrangement joins TRBV20-1 to TRBJ1-1, with D possibly matching TRBD1 (6 bases). V was cut by 4 bases and J by 0 bases, with 9 bases left in between. The germline gives CDR1 DFQATT, CDR2 SNEGSKA (reference sequence). This CDR3 has 13 residues. CDR3 protein: CSANRDMNTEAFF. DNA for the CDR3: TGCAGTGCTAACAGGGATATGAACACTGAAGCTTTCTTT.

This clonotype has a count of ten or more. The gene calls are TRBV6-6 and TRBJ2-2; D unresolved. Trimming stripped 4 bases from V and 4 bases from J, with 7 bases between. The CDR3 covers 13 residues. Germline assignment: CDR1 MNHNY and CDR2 SVGAGI (reference sequence). The DNA of the CDR3 is TGTGCCAGCAGTTTTAGTGGCACCGGGGAGCTGTTTTTT. Its protein is CASSFSGTGELFF.

This clonotype came up a few times. In DNA, the CDR3 is TGTGCCAGCAGCAAGCTGAACACCGGGGAGCTGTTTTTT. It is translated as CASSKLNTGELFF. The genes are TRBV12-3 or TRBV12-4 and TRBJ2-2, with D uncertain. The V end was cut by 6 bases, the J end by 1 base, with 6 bases between. This CDR3 region has 13 residues.

The chain links TRBV19 to TRBJ2-3; no clear D. Per germline, CDR1 LNHDA and CDR2 SQIVND (reference sequence). Trimming took 0 bases from V and 2 from J, leaving 6 bases between them. This CDR3 is built from 14 residues. For the CDR3, the DNA is TGTGCCAGTAGTATAGATCCAGCCACAGATACGCAGTATTTT. This codes for CASSIDPATDTQYF. The full variable domain, in which reference TRBV19 and TRBJ2-3 provide the parts outside the CDR3, is DGGITQSPKYLFRKEGQNVTLSCEQNLNHDAMYWYRQDPGQGLRLIYYSQIVNDFQKGDIAEGYSVSREKKESFPLTVTSAQKNPTAFYLCASSIDPATDTQYFGPGTRLTVL.

This clonotype showed up many times. This rearrangement joins TRBV10-1 to TRBJ1-5, with 11 bases matching TRBD1. CDR3 length: 15 residues. Germline CDR1 WNHNN, CDR2 SYGVQD (reference sequence). After removal of 6 bases from V and 5 bases from J, the junction contained 6 bases not matched to a gene. In DNA form, the CDR3 reads TGCGCCAGCAGCCCGGACAGGGGGCTCCATCAGCCCCAGCATTTT. Residues: CASSPDRGLHQPQHF.

This clonotype has more than one count but fewer than ten. The V and J genes are TRBV2 and TRBJ1-6; 8 nucleotides align to TRBD1. The CDR3 loop spans 14 amino acids. The V segment lost 5 bases and the J segment 11 bases; nucleotides outside the gene matches: 8. CDR1 and CDR2 from the germline V gene are SNHLY and FYNNEI. The CDR3 sequence is CASSRAGGLPPLHF. The CDR3 coding sequence is TGTGCCAGCAGTAGGGCAGGGGGCTTGCCACCCCTCCACTTT.